This T cell receptor (beta chain) comes out of a study of cytomegalovirus exposure and HLA in healthy donors. Study conclusions and caveats: TCR beta sequences reportedly predicted most subjects' HLA-A and HLA-B alleles accurately.

A note on this clone: Its specificity is not known.

V dropped 1 base and J dropped 7; count of bases not matched to a gene: 14. The CDR3 has 19 residues. Germline V gene sequence: CDR1 SGHRS, CDR2 YFSETQ. The study ran its PCR with 60 Vbeta and 13 Jbeta primers. The protocol was immunoSEQ multiplex PCR, while the TCRdb copy is restricted to in-frame clones and leaves out a portion. The data contain fewer than 150,000 clones, roughly 68% of them seen just once; the ten biggest clones take up 5.8%. Specimen: PBMCs. The clonotype originates from a woman aged 45-59 years in good health and CMV-seropositive. V gene TRBV5-1 combines with J gene TRBJ2-1; 13 bases fit TRBD2. As DNA, the CDR3 is TGCGCCAGCAGCTTGAGCACATGGACTAGCGGGGGCGTAGGTAATGAGCAGTTCTTC. As protein: CASSLSTWTSGGVGNEQFF.